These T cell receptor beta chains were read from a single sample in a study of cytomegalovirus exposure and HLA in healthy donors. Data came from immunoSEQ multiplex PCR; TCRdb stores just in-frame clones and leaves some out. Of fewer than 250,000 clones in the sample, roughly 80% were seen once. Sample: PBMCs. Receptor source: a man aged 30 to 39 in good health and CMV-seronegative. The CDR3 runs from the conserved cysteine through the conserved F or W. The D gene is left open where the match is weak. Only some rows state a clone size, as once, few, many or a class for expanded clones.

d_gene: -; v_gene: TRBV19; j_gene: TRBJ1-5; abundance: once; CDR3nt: TGTGCCAGTAGCGAACAGGTCGGGCCCCAGCATTTT; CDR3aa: CASSEQVGPQHF
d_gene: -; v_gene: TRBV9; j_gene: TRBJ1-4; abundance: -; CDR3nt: TGTGCCAGCAGCGTAGGAACAGCAACTAATGAAAAACTGTTTTTT; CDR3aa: CASSVGTATNEKLFF
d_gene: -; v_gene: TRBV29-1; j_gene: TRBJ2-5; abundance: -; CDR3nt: TGCAGCGCCGGGGAGCAAGAGACCCAGTACTTC; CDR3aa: CSAGEQETQYF
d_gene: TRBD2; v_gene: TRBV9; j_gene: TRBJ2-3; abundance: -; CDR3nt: TGTGCCAGCAGCGTAGCAGGGACTAGCGGGGGGTCCTCTGGCACAGATACGCAGTATTTT; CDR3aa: CASSVAGTSGGSSGTDTQYF
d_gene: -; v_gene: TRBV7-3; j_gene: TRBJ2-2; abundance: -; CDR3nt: TGTGCCAGCAGCTTCTCGGGGGGCCGCCGGGAGCTGTTTTTT; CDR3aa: CASSFSGGRRELFF
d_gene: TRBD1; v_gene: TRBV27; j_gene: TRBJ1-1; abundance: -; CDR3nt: TGTGCCAGCAGTTCGGACAGGGGGCGATACACTGAAGCTTTCTTT; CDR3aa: CASSSDRGRYTEAFF
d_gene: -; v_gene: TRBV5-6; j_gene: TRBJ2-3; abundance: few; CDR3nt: TGTGCCAGCAAGGACTACCTAACAGATACGCAGTATTTT; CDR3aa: CASKDYLTDTQYF
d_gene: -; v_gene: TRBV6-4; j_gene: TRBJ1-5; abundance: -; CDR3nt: TGTGCCAGCAGTGAAAGCTCCAATCAGCCCCAGCATTTT; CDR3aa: CASSESSNQPQHF
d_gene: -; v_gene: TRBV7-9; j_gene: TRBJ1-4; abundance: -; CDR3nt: TGTTCCAGCAGTTCTATGACTGGGAGATTGTTTTTT; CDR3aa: CSSSSMTGRLFF
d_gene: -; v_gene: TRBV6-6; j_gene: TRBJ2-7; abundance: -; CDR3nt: TGTGCCAGCAGTTACTCGTTGGCGGGTCCATCCTACGAGCAGTACTTC; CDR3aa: CASSYSLAGPSYEQYF
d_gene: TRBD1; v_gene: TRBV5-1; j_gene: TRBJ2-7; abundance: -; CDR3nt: TGCGCCAGCAGGGGACAGAACAACTACGAGCAGTACTTC; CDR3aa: CASRGQNNYEQYF
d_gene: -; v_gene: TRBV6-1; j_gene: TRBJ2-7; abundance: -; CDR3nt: TGTGCCAGCAGTTCCCAGGCGGGCCGGGTCTACGAGCAGTACTTC; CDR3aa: CASSSQAGRVYEQYF
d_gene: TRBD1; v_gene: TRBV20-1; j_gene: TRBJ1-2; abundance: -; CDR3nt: TGCAGTGCTAGGAGGGGACAGCGCTACACCTTC; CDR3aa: CSARRGQRYTF
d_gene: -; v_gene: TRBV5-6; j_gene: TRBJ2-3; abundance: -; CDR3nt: TGTGCCAGCAGCTTGAGGTTCGCGGGGATCACAGATACGCAGTATTTT; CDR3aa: CASSLRFAGITDTQYF
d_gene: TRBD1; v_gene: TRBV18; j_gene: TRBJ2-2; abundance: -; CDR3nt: TGTGCCAGCTCACGGGACAGACCGAACACCGGGGAGCTGTTTTTT; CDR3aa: CASSRDRPNTGELFF
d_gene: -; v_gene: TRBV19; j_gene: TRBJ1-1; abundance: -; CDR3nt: TGTGCCAGTAGTGAGGGCCTGATTAACACTGAAGCTTTCTTT; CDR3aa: CASSEGLINTEAFF
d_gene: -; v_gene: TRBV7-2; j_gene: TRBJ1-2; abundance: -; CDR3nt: TGTGCCAGCAGCTTTCTCAGGATATCTAACTATGGCTACACCTTC; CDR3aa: CASSFLRISNYGYTF
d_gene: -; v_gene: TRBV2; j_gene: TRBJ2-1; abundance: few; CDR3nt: TGTGCCAGCATTAGGGACATCAACTACAATGAGCAGTTCTTC; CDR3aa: CASIRDINYNEQFF
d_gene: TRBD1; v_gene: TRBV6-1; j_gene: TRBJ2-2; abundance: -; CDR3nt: TGTGCCAGCAGTAAGAACAGGGGCCTTACCGGGGAGCTGTTTTTT; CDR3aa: CASSKNRGLTGELFF
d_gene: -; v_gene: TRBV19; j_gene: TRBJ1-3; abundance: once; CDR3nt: TGTGCCACCTCGGACAGCCTCTCTGGAAACACCATATATTTT; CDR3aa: CATSDSLSGNTIYF
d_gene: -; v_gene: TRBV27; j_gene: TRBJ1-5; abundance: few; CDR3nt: TGTGCCAGCAGTCCCTCCACAGGTCCAGGTCAGCCCCAGCATTTT; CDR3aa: CASSPSTGPGQPQHF
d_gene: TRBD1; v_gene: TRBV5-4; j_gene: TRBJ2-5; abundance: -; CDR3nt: TGTGCCAGCAGCTTGGTAGACAGGGTGGAGACCCAGTACTTC; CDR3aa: CASSLVDRVETQYF
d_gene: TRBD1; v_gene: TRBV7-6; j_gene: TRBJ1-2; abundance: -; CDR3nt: TGTGCCAGCAGCTTAGTGGGACAGGCGGCGCGGACTTATGGCTACACCTTC; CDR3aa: CASSLVGQAARTYGYTF
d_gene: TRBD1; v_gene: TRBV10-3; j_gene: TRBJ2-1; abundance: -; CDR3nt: TGTGCCATCAGTCCCGGGACAGGGGGCGAGCAGTTCTTC; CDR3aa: CAISPGTGGEQFF
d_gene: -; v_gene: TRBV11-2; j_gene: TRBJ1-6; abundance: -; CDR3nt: TGTGCCAGCAGCTCAGACAGAACTAATTCACCCCTCCACTTT; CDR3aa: CASSSDRTNSPLHF
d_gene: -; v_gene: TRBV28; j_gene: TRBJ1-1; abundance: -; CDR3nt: TGTGCCAGCAGGCTCTTCGGAGGGGACACTGAAGCTTTCTTT; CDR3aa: CASRLFGGDTEAFF